This TCR beta chain was recorded in a study of blood T cells in healthy people across ages. Whole-study findings and limits: Without sorted subsets, naive and antigen-experienced compartments could not be conclusively compared.

A second PCR, run for roughly 7 to 12 cycles, used a sample-barcoded 5' primer plus a J-beta primer mix. All samples yielded 3 million or more CDR3-containing paired-end reads. Each CDR3 protein gets one entry after TCRdb re-called the 5' RACE reads with MiXCR. Among some 640,000 distinct CDR3 sequences listed, 49% were seen once. The germline CDR1 and CDR2 sequences are DFQATT and SNEGSKA (reference sequence). Germline trimming cut 4 bases from V and 2 bases from J; bases unmatched to any gene: 4. CDR3 size: 14 residues. This clonotype was picked up one time. Antigen: not known. The chain employs TRBV20-1 and TRBJ2-1, with 8 bases that match TRBD2. This receptor was taken from a woman in her fifties or sixties in good health. The sample was blood. Here the CDR3 reads CSATRGLAYNEQFF. Here the CDR3 DNA reads TGCAGTGCTACCCGGGGACTAGCCTACAATGAGCAGTTCTTC.